These T cell receptor beta chains were read from a single sample in a study of T cell responses to AZD1222 COVID-19 vaccine. Measured with immunoSEQ multiplex PCR; TCRdb has only the in-frame clones, and not every one. Of 100,000 to 150,000 clones detected, about 91% appear once; the ten largest clones hold around 1.9%. Specimen: peripheral blood, collected 28 days after the second AZD1222 dose. The receptors shown here come from an adult who received the AZD1222 COVID-19 vaccine. The CDR3 runs from the conserved cysteine through the conserved F or W. A D gene is named only where the DNA matches it firmly. The size field is filled for only some rows; it gives once, few, many or a size class.

>.|TRBD1|TRBJ2-5|13|TRBV7-7
CASSLVQGGTQYF
TGTGCTAGCAGCTTAGTACAGGGGGGGACCCAGTACTTC
>.|TRBD2|TRBJ2-1|14|TRBV3-1/TRBV3-2
CASSFTGGNNEQFF
TGTGCCAGCAGCTTTACGGGGGGGAACAATGAGCAGTTCTTC
>.|.|TRBJ2-5|16|TRBV6-1
CASSEAFGRGQETQYF
TGTGCCAGCAGTGAAGCCTTCGGACGGGGACAAGAGACCCAGTACTTC
>few|.|TRBJ1-2|13|TRBV18
CASSRDGSYGYTF
TGTGCCAGCTCAAGGGACGGATCCTATGGCTACACCTTC
>.|.|TRBJ1-1|13|TRBV27
CASSLSEGTEAFF
TGTGCCAGCAGTTTATCAGAGGGCACTGAAGCTTTCTTT
>.|.|TRBJ1-4|14|TRBV30
CAWSRFATNEKLFF
TGTGCCTGGAGCAGGTTTGCAACTAATGAAAAACTGTTTTTT
>.|.|TRBJ1-5|17|TRBV24-1
CATSDPRTPYSNQPQHF
TGTGCCACCAGTGACCCAAGGACACCTTATAGCAATCAGCCCCAGCATTTT
>.|.|TRBJ1-5|13|TRBV12-3/TRBV12-4
CASSLVGGRPQHF
TGTGCCAGCAGTTTAGTGGGGGGTCGGCCCCAGCATTTT
>.|TRBD2|TRBJ2-3|14|TRBV6-5
CASMRGGRTDTQYF
TGTGCCAGCATGCGGGGGGGCCGCACAGATACGCAGTATTTT
>.|.|TRBJ2-3|13|TRBV11-2
CATLTGTSDTQYF
TGTGCCACACTGACGGGGACTTCAGATACGCAGTATTTT
>.|.|TRBJ1-2|15|TRBV9
CASSVSGTLNYGYTF
TGTGCCAGCAGCGTTTCGGGCACTCTTAACTATGGCTACACCTTC
>.|TRBD2|TRBJ2-1|15|TRBV24-1
CATSDPTSGGNEQFF
TGTGCCACCAGCGACCCAACTAGCGGGGGCAATGAGCAGTTCTTC
>few|.|TRBJ2-3|12|TRBV30
CAWSVSADTQYF
TGTGCCTGGAGCGTCAGTGCAGATACGCAGTATTTT
>.|TRBD1|TRBJ2-7|14|TRBV12-5
CASGLLGQGIEQYF
TGTGCTAGTGGTTTGTTGGGACAGGGGATCGAGCAGTACTTC
>.|.|TRBJ1-4|14|TRBV6-2/TRBV6-3
CASSYSSTNEKLFF
TGTGCCAGCAGTTACTCGTCCACTAATGAAAAACTGTTTTTT
>.|TRBD1|TRBJ1-1|15|TRBV5-1
CASSLPEQGDSEAFF
TGCGCCAGCAGCCTTCCGGAACAGGGGGACAGTGAAGCTTTCTTT
>.|.|TRBJ1-2|14|TRBV7-2
CASSAGQTNYGYTF
TGTGCCAGCAGCGCCGGACAGACTAACTATGGCTACACCTTC
>.|.|TRBJ1-5|12|TRBV18
CASSPVDQPQHF
TGTGCCAGCTCACCGGTTGATCAGCCCCAGCATTTT
>once|TRBD1|TRBJ1-1|16|TRBV5-1
CASSQSYRGKNTEAFF
TGCGCCAGCAGCCAATCCTACAGGGGAAAGAACACTGAAGCTTTCTTT
>.|.|TRBJ1-6|17|TRBV5-4
CASSLGGSSSYNSPLHF
TGTGCCAGCAGCTTGGGGGGTTCGAGCTCCTATAATTCACCCCTCCACTTT
>once|TRBD1|TRBJ1-6|16|TRBV5-1
CASSWGPTGTNSPLHF
TGCGCCAGCAGCTGGGGACCGACAGGGACGAATTCACCCCTCCACTTT
>.|.|TRBJ1-3|14|TRBV18
CASSPPAGYDTIYF
TGTGCCAGCTCACCACCGGCCGGGTATGACACCATATATTTT
>.|.|TRBJ1-2|14|TRBV6-5
CASTVTGRGYGYTF
TGTGCCAGTACTGTGACAGGACGGGGCTATGGCTACACCTTC
>.|.|TRBJ2-1|14|TRBV9
CASSVRGGALEQFF
TGTGCCAGCAGCGTAAGAGGGGGGGCGCTTGAGCAGTTCTTC
>once|.|TRBJ2-5|14|TRBV5-1
CASSLGLAGETQYF
TGCGCCAGCAGCTTGGGCCTAGCTGGTGAGACCCAGTACTTC
>.|TRBD2|TRBJ2-1|15|TRBV7-3
CASSLTYGLEVEQFF
TGTGCCAGCAGCTTAACTTACGGACTAGAGGTTGAGCAGTTCTTC